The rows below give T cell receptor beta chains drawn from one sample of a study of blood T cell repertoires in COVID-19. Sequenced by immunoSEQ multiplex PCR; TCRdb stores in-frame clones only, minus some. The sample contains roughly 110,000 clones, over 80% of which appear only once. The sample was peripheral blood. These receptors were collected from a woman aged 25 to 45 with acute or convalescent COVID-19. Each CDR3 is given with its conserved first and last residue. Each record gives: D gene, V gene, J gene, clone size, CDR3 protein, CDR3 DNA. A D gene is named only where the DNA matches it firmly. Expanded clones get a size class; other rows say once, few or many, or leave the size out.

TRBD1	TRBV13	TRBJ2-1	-	CASSLLWDRGNNEQFF	TGTGCCAGCAGCTTATTATGGGACAGGGGAAACAATGAGCAGTTCTTC
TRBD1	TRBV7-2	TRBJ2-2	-	CASSADRASGELFF	TGTGCCAGCAGCGCTGACAGGGCTTCCGGGGAGCTGTTTTTT
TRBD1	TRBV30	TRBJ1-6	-	CAWSTQGDSPLHF	TGTGCCTGGAGTACACAGGGGGATTCACCCCTCCACTTT
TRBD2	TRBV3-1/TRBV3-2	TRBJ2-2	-	CASSPPRASGATGELFF	TGTGCCAGCAGCCCTCCTCGGGCTAGCGGGGCCACCGGGGAGCTGTTTTTT
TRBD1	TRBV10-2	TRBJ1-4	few	CASSVGQGRNEKLFF	TGCGCCAGCAGTGTGGGACAGGGAAGGAATGAAAAACTGTTTTTT
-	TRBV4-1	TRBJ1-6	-	CASSQVGPPGHRNSPLHF	TGCGCCAGCAGCCAAGTAGGCCCCCCGGGACATAGAAATTCACCCCTCCACTTT
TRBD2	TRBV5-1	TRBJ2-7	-	CASRTGTSGYEQYF	TGCGCCAGCAGAACCGGGACTAGCGGCTACGAGCAGTACTTC
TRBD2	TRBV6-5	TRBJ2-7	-	CASSRREGPYEQYF	TGTGCCAGCAGTAGACGGGAGGGCCCCTACGAGCAGTACTTC
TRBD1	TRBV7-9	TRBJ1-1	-	CASSLDRGAFF	TGTGCCAGCAGCTTAGACAGGGGCGCTTTCTTT
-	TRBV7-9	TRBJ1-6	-	CASSLAGASYNSPLHF	TGTGCCAGCAGCTTAGCTGGGGCGTCCTATAATTCACCCCTCCACTTT
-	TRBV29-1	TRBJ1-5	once	CSVTSDGQPQHF	TGCAGCGTCACTAGCGACGGTCAGCCCCAGCATTTT
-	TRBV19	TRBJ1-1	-	CASSISGSGTEAFF	TGTGCCAGTAGTATATCTGGGAGCGGCACTGAAGCTTTCTTT
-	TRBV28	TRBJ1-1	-	CASSRSMNTEAFF	TGTGCCAGCAGCCGGTCCATGAACACTGAAGCTTTCTTT
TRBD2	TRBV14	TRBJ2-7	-	CASSQGTSGSFGQYF	TGTGCCAGCAGCCAAGGGACTAGCGGGAGCTTCGGGCAGTACTTC
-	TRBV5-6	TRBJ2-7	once	CASSLESEQYF	TGTGCCAGCAGCTTAGAGTCCGAGCAGTACTTC
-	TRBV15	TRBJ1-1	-	CATSRDGATGRTEAFF	TGTGCCACCAGCAGAGATGGAGCTACAGGGCGGACTGAAGCTTTCTTT
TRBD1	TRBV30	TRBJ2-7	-	CAWRGTGTYEQYF	TGTGCCTGGAGGGGGACAGGAACCTACGAGCAGTACTTC
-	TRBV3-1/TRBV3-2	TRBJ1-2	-	CASSQEAGLYGYTF	TGTGCCAGCAGCCAAGAAGCAGGGTTATATGGCTACACCTTC
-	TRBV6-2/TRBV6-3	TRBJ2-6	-	CASSPSRPSGANVLTF	TGTGCCAGCAGCCCAAGCAGGCCCTCTGGGGCCAACGTCCTGACTTTC
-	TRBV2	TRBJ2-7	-	CASALPLGGYEQYF	TGTGCCAGCGCACTCCCCCTAGGCGGCTACGAGCAGTACTTC
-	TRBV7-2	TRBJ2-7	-	CASSFISDEQYF	TGTGCCAGCAGCTTTATCTCAGACGAGCAGTACTTC